Following are 2 T cell receptor beta chains from one sample sequenced in a study of beta chain features in type 1 diabetes. Study-wide results and limits: In every one of the four CD4+ subsets, TCRB CDR3s were moderately but significantly shorter in Type 1 diabetes patients.

TCRB transcripts that were expressed got sequenced, as all of the isolated RNA had been reverse transcribed. TCRdb keeps only in-frame clones here, not all; method: immunoSEQ multiplex PCR. The table includes hundreds of thousands of clones, over 13% detected once. No antigen has been assigned to these receptors. Sequencing was carried out using naive CD4+ T cells from blood. The receptors stem from a man aged 18-30 years with type 1 diabetes.

The genes are TRBV29-1 and TRBJ2-7; a weak D match, TRBD2 (6 bases). Trimming took 3 bases from V and 0 from J, leaving 9 bases between them. Germline CDR1 is SQVTM and CDR2 is ANQGSEA. The CDR3 covers 13 residues. The CDR3 coding sequence is TGCAGCGTTGATACCGGGGGCTCCTACGAGCAGTACTTC. Protein product: CSVDTGGSYEQYF.

The CDR3 bases are TGTGCCATCAGTGAGAGGGGAGGGGACAGCACCGGGGAGCTGTTTTTT. Protein: CAISERGGDSTGELFF. V is TRBV10-3 and J is TRBJ2-2; TRBD1 or TRBD2 may be the D gene (7 bases each). CDR3 length: 16 residues. V was clipped by 2 bases and J by 4 bases, with 14 bases between them. Germline V lookup: CDR1 ENHRY, CDR2 SYGVKD.